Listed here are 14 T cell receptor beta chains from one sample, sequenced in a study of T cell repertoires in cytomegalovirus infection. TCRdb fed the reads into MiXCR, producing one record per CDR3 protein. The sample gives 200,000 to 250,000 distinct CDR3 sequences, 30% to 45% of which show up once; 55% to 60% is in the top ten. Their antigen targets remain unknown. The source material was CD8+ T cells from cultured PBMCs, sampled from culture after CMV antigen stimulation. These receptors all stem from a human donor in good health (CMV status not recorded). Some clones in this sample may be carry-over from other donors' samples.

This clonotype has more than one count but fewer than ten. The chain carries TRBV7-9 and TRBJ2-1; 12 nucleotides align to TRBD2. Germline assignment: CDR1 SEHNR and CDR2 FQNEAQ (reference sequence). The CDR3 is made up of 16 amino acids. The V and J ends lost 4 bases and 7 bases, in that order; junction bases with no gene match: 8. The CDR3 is CASSSEASGRGNEQFF. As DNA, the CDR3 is TGTGCCAGCAGCTCCGAAGCTAGCGGGAGGGGTAATGAGCAGTTCTTC.

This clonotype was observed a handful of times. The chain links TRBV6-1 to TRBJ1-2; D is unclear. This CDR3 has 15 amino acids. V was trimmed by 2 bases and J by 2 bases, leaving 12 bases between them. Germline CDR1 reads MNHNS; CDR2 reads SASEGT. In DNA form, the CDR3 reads TGTGCCAGCAGTGAATCCCACCCCAGGAACTATGGCTACACCTTC. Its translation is CASSESHPRNYGYTF.

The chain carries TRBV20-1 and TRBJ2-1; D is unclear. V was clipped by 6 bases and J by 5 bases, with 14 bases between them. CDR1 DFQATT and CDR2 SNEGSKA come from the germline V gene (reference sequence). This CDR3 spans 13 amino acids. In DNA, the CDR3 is TGCAGTGCCCAGACCCCGTATAACAATGAGCAGTTCTTC. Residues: CSAQTPYNNEQFF.

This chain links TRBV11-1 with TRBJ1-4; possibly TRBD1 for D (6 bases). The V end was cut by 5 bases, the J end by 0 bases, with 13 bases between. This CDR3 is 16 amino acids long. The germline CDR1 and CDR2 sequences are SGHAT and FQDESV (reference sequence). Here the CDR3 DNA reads TGTGCCAGCAGCCCCGGACAGCGACCAACTAATGAAAAACTGTTTTTT. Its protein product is CASSPGQRPTNEKLFF.

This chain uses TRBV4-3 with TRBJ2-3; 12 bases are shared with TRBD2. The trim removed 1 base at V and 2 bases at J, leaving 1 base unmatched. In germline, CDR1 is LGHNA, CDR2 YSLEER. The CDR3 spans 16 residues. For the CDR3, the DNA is TGCGCCAGCAGCCAAGCTAGCGGGAGGGTCACAGATACGCAGTATTTT. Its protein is CASSQASGRVTDTQYF.

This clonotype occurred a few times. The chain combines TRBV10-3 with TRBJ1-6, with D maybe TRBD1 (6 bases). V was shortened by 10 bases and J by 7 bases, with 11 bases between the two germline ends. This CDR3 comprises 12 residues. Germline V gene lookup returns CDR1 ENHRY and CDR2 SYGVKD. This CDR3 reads CATEGGNSPLHF. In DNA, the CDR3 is TGTGCCACCGAGGGGGGGAATTCACCCCTCCACTTT.

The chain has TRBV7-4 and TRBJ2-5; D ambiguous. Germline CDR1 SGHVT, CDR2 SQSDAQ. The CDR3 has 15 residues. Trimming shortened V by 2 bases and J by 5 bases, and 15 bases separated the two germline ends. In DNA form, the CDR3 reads TGTGCCAGCAGCTTATTTACGGGTTCTATCGAGACCCAGTACTTC. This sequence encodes CASSLFTGSIETQYF.

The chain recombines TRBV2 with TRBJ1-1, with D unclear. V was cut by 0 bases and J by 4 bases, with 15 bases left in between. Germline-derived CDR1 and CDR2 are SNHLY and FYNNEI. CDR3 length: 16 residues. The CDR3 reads CASSEAPDALLTEAFF. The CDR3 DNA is TGTGCCAGCAGTGAAGCGCCGGACGCCCTTCTCACTGAAGCTTTCTTT.

The CDR3 loop reads CASSSGQETQYF. Written as DNA, the CDR3 is TGTGCCAGCAGCTCCGGACAAGAGACCCAGTACTTC. The chain uses TRBV7-3 and TRBJ2-5; D is undetermined. The germline V and J ends were trimmed by 4 bases and 2 bases, with 5 bases remaining between them. CDR3 size: 12 residues. Looked up from germline, CDR1 is SGHTA and CDR2 is FQGTGA.

The CDR3 spells CASSLQGPDTQYF. As DNA, the CDR3 is TGTGCCAGCAGCTTACAGGGACCAGATACGCAGTATTTT. The V and J genes are TRBV7-3 and TRBJ2-3; D is tentatively TRBD1 or TRBD2 (5 bases each). CDR1 and CDR2 (germline): SGHTA, FQGTGA. This CDR3 region has 13 residues. Trimming removed 2 bases from V and 4 bases from J, with 7 bases in between.

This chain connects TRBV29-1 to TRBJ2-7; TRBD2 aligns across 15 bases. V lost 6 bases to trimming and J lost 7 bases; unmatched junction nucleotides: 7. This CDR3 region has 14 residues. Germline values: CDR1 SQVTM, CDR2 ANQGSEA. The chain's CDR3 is CSVVGLAGGEEQYF. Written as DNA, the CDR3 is TGCAGCGTCGTAGGACTAGCGGGAGGGGAAGAGCAGTACTTC.

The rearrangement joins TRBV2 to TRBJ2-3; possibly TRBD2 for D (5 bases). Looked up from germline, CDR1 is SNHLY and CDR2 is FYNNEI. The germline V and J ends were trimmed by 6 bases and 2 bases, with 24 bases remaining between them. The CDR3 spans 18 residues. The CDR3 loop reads CASSGGWADRVPTDTQYF. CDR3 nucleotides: TGTGCCAGCAGCGGAGGTTGGGCTGACCGGGTTCCCACAGATACGCAGTATTTT.

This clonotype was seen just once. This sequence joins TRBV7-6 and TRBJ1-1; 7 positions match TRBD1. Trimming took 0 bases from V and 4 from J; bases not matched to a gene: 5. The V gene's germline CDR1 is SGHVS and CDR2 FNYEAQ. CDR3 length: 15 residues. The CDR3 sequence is CASSLAATGSTEAFF. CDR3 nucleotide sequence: TGTGCCAGCAGCTTAGCAGCGACAGGGAGCACTGAAGCTTTCTTT.

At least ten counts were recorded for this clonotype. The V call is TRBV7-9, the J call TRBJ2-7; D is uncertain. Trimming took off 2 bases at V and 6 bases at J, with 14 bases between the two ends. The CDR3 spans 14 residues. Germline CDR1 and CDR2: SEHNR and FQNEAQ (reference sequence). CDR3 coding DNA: TGTGCCAGCAGCTTAATGGTAGGGAAGGGCGAGCAGTACTTC. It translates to CASSLMVGKGEQYF.